The sequence of this T cell receptor beta chain was determined in a study of shared clonotypes between healthy human individuals. Germline CDR1 and CDR2: SGHRS and YFSETQ. The CDR3 length is 17 residues. Losses at the gene ends were 4 bases for V and 9 bases for J; bases not matched to a gene: 14. The protocol was immunoSEQ multiplex PCR, while the TCRdb copy is restricted to in-frame clones and leaves out a portion. This sample has approximately 2,000,000 clones, with around 92% found just once. On this clone itself: Its antigen remains unidentified.

Notes on the study in general: Four donors had roughly 5.2% of their naive CD4 clonotypes in common.

In the CD4+ fraction, cells were divided into CD45RA+ naive and CD45RA-negative memory subsets. The receptor was isolated from a man between 18 and 29 years old in good health. Some clones in this sample may be carry-over from other donors' samples. The chain links TRBV5-1 to TRBJ2-1; 12 nucleotides agree with TRBD2. The sequenced material came from naive CD4+ T cells from PBMCs. Subset noted: CD45RA+ positively selected. CDR3 sequence (DNA): TGCGCCAGCAGCCTTCAGACTAGCGGGAGCCCTGGTAGTGAGCAGTTCTTC. Translation gives CASSLQTSGSPGSEQFF. Looking up the rest from reference TRBV5-1 and TRBJ2-1 gives the full variable domain: KAGVTQTPRYLIKTRGQQVTLSCSPISGHRSVSWYQQTPGQGLQFLFEYFSETQRNKGNFPGRFSGRQFSNSRSEMNVSTLELGDSALYLCASSLQTSGSPGSEQFFGPGTRLTVL.